A selection of T cell receptor beta chains follows, all from one sample in a study of cytomegalovirus exposure and HLA in healthy donors. Assay: immunoSEQ multiplex PCR; the TCRdb copy retains only in-frame clones and omits some. The sample contains 150,000 to 200,000 clones, roughly 80% of which appear only once. Material: PBMCs. The receptor source for this set is a male donor in good health and CMV-seronegative. Each CDR3 is given with its conserved first and last residue. The D gene is left open where the match is weak. The size of a clone is reported for some rows only, either as once, few or many, or as a class for expanded clones.

d_gene	v_gene	j_gene	abundance	CDR3nt	CDR3aa
TRBD1	TRBV19	TRBJ1-1	NA	TGTGCCAGTAGTATGGGGACAGGGGGCGCTTTGAAGGCTTTCTTT	CASSMGTGGALKAFF
NA	TRBV11-2	TRBJ2-3	once	TGTGCCAGCAGCCTTCGACAGGGCACAGATACGCAGTATTTT	CASSLRQGTDTQYF
NA	TRBV6-5	TRBJ1-1	NA	TGTGCCAGCAGTTATAGGACAGACAACACTGAAGCTTTCTTT	CASSYRTDNTEAFF
NA	TRBV6-4	TRBJ2-2	NA	TGTGCCAGCAGTGAGTCGGGGGGCTCGACCGGGGAGCTGTTTTTT	CASSESGGSTGELFF
TRBD2	TRBV6-4	TRBJ2-2	NA	TGTGCCAGCAGTCTAGCGGGTCACACCGGGGAGCTGTTTTTT	CASSLAGHTGELFF
NA	TRBV27	TRBJ2-7	NA	TGTGCCAGCGGGACACCATTTTACGAGCAGTACTTC	CASGTPFYEQYF
TRBD2	TRBV4-1	TRBJ2-1	NA	TGTGCCAGCAGCCAAGAACTAGCGGAGTACAATGAGCAGTTCTTC	CASSQELAEYNEQFF
NA	TRBV5-4	TRBJ2-1	NA	TGTGCCAGCAGCTTGGGGGGCATCGACAATGAGCAGTTCTTC	CASSLGGIDNEQFF
NA	TRBV5-8	TRBJ2-5	NA	TGTGCCAGCAGCCGTAACAGGGCTGGAGAGACCCAGTACTTC	CASSRNRAGETQYF
NA	TRBV9	TRBJ1-4	once	TGTGCCAGCAGCCCCCAAAGCGGGTCTAATGAAAAACTGTTTTTT	CASSPQSGSNEKLFF
NA	TRBV7-3	TRBJ2-5	NA	TGTGCCAGCAGCATACCCCTCGGGGGTGGGGAGACCCAGTACTTC	CASSIPLGGGETQYF
NA	TRBV10-3	TRBJ2-3	NA	TGTGCCATCAGTGAGCAGGGGCTCGGGGATACGCAGTATTTT	CAISEQGLGDTQYF
TRBD1	TRBV11-1	TRBJ2-3	few	TGTGCCAGCAGCTTGGGACAGGGCTACCCAAGCACAGATACGCAGTATTTT	CASSLGQGYPSTDTQYF
TRBD1	TRBV5-1	TRBJ2-5	NA	TGCGCCAGCAGCCCCGGGACAGGGCTTGGAGAGACCCAGTACTTC	CASSPGTGLGETQYF
NA	TRBV6-1	TRBJ2-1	NA	TGTGCCAGCATGATCGACAGAGCCTCCTACAATGAGCAGTTCTTC	CASMIDRASYNEQFF
NA	TRBV27	TRBJ2-1	NA	TGTGCCAGCAGTTTAGGAGTGATTACTGAGCAGTTCTTC	CASSLGVITEQFF
NA	TRBV6-5	TRBJ1-5	NA	TGTGCCAGCGGGCCTTTGACAGTCAATCAGCCCCAGCATTTT	CASGPLTVNQPQHF
TRBD2	TRBV7-9	TRBJ2-1	NA	TGTGCCAGCAGCATACAGCGGGGGGGCGGATACAATGAGCAGTTCTTC	CASSIQRGGGYNEQFF
NA	TRBV2	TRBJ2-7	few	TGTGCCAGCAGCGTGGGCCCCTACGAGCAGTACTTC	CASSVGPYEQYF
NA	TRBV6-1	TRBJ1-1	NA	TGTGCCAGCAGTCAAAAAGGGGGTGAGACTGAAGCTTTCTTT	CASSQKGGETEAFF
NA	TRBV2	TRBJ1-6	NA	TGTGCCAGCAGTGAAGGGGCCCCTCGTTATAATTCACCCCTCCACTTT	CASSEGAPRYNSPLHF
TRBD1	TRBV6-5	TRBJ2-7	NA	TGTGCCAGCAGCACCGGGACAGGCTTCTACGAGCAGTACTTC	CASSTGTGFYEQYF
TRBD2	TRBV5-1	TRBJ2-7	NA	TGCGCCAGCAGGCCGGGACTAGAAAATGGCGAGCAGTACTTC	CASRPGLENGEQYF
NA	TRBV7-9	TRBJ2-7	NA	TGTTCCAGCAGCTTAGCGATTAGCCGGAGCTCCTACGAGCAGTACTTC	CSSSLAISRSSYEQYF
NA	TRBV18	TRBJ2-3	NA	TGTGCCAGCTCACCCAGGGAGGCAGATACGCAGTATTTT	CASSPREADTQYF
TRBD1	TRBV5-1	TRBJ2-3	few	TGCGCCAGCAGCTTCCCATCCGGGACAGGGTACACAGATACGCAGTATTTT	CASSFPSGTGYTDTQYF